The clone carrying this T cell receptor beta chain was counted a few times. This specimen belongs to a study of beta chain features in type 1 diabetes. CDR3 length: 13 amino acids. V lost 1 base and J 7 bases, leaving 8 bases between the germline ends. The germline CDR1 and CDR2 sequences are LGHNA and YSLEER. Expressed TCRB transcripts were sequenced after all isolated RNA was converted to cDNA. The protocol was immunoSEQ multiplex PCR, while the TCRdb copy is restricted to in-frame clones and leaves out a portion. The sample lists over 700,000 clones; roughly 15% were seen once. Sequenced: naive CD4+ T cells from blood. The gene calls are TRBV4-3 and TRBJ1-5; D is uncertain. This clonotype was sampled from a woman between 18 and 30 years old in good health. The DNA for the CDR3 is TGCGCCAGCAGCCAAGCTTCGGGGCAGCCCCAGCATTTT. Amino acids: CASSQASGQPQHF.